This TCR beta chain was sequenced for a study of blood T cells in healthy people across ages (dated by TCRdb to between 2015 and 2017). Background on the whole study: In model experiments, template switching captured roughly one uniquely barcoded TCR beta cDNA molecule for every two T cells. The study measured age-related changes in TCR beta repertoire diversity using deep sequencing normalized with unique cDNA molecular identifiers. The donors were split into four age groups: young (average roughly 15 years), middle-aged (about 40), aged (roughly 60) and long-lived (approximately 80). To avoid experimental bias, donors of different ages were spread randomly across the sequencing lanes. Two additional independent replicas of 1 million unique cDNA reads from the same blood draw were analyzed for two donors (one aged 18 to 30 and one aged 80 or older).

The roughly 37 donors, aged roughly 6 to 90 years, were systemically healthy Caucasian individuals from Russia. Around 10 milliliters of peripheral blood were collected from each donor into EDTA-treated Vacutainer tubes. Ficoll-Paque density-gradient centrifugation was used to isolate PBMCs, with at least 6.5 million per sample. Trizol reagent was used to extract total RNA from PBMCs, with at least 6 micrograms per sample. For every donor, an aliquot of PBMCs went through flow cytometry to measure the percentages of naive CD45RAhigh/CD27high T cells. On the study overall, not on this receptor specifically: There was a strong correlation between observed TCR beta diversity and the percentage of naive T cells measured by flow cytometry. The CMV infection status of donors was not known, potentially confounding age-related changes in expanded clonotypes. Estimates of total diversity based on one million sequenced T cells were considered lower bounds and underestimates. Observed TCR beta diversity per million T cells fell roughly linearly with age, and a significant reduction was already apparent by age roughly 40. Compared with the aged group, more naive CD4+ T cells, fewer expanded clones and increased TCR diversity were shown by the long-lived group, suggesting age selection. Because profiling used bulk unsorted PBMCs, naive and antigen-experienced compartments could not be compared conclusively.

The protocol used for the library was 5' RACE. Sequencing used an Illumina HiSeq 2500. A second about 6 to 11 cycle PCR used a sample-barcoded 5' primer and a J-beta primer mix. A unique molecular identifier was introduced onto each TCR beta cDNA molecule by a template-switch 5' adaptor carrying 12 random nucleotides. At least 3 million CDR3-containing paired-end reads were obtained from each sample. First-strand cDNA was synthesized from all RNA with the Mint cDNA synthesis kit, primed by a TRBC-specific oligonucleotide. Following uracil-DNA glycosylase treatment, all cDNA underwent a first 18-cycle PCR with the universal primers M1SS and BC2_uni_R. Per the authors' processing: Normalization of each sample was performed by random selection of 1 million high-quality reads, each carrying a distinct molecular identifier. Reads with shared molecular identifiers were discarded instead of being binned into consensus sequences. MiTCR, run with a Q25 quality threshold and the strictest error-elimination algorithm, handled CDR3 identification, clonotype clustering and error correction. A nonparametric unseen species model with Euler transformation was used to estimate lower-bound total TCR beta diversity. TCRdb trimmed the raw reads at Q25, called clones with MiXCR and kept productive beta chains. CDR3 protein sequences are deduplicated, and each keeps its most common genes and DNA. TCRdb's processing, not the study's, gives the V and J calls here. In all, the sample holds hundreds of thousands of distinct CDR3 sequences, and about 21% of those were seen once. Together, the top ten hold more than 3% of the sample.

This clonotype was recorded many times. What antigen it recognizes has not been identified. Qualities for individual bases were not recorded, and no much larger clone is one base off. The sequenced material came from blood. The clonotype originates from a man between 65 and 85 years old in good health.

CDR3 region: CSARLAGPQETQYF. The sequenced DNA: TGCAGTGCTAGGCTAGCGGGACCCCAAGAGACCCAGTACTTC. Recombination joined TRBV20-1 with TRBJ2-5; TRBD2 agrees with 9 junctional bases. The CDR3, cysteine through phenylalanine, is 14 amino acids long. The retained sequence is limited to the CDR3, 42 bases, with the frame set at the first base. V is pruned by 3 bases and J by 1 base, leaving 3 bases of the junction without a gene match. The germline V gene (reference sequence) sets CDR1 to DFQATT and CDR2 to SNEGSKA.